The entry that follows covers one T cell receptor beta chain sequence. No antigen is known for it. V was pared by 3 bases and J by 9 bases, with 4 bases of the junction left unmatched. Germline V CDR1 and CDR2: SEHNR, FQNEAQ (reference sequence). CDR3 size: 12 residues. This sample was taken from a study of T cell responses to AZD1222 COVID-19 vaccine. General observations from the study: Dominant CD4 TCR responses targeted spike regions 160-218 and 743-854. Nearly half of spike-specific TCRs reportedly go after variant regions that carry no mutations. A rise in Spike-specific TCR breadth and depth followed two AZD1222 doses.

Sequencing used immunoSEQ multiplex PCR; TCRdb keeps in-frame clones, though not all of them. The profile covers 130,000 or so clones, with under 90% appearing a single time and about 20% taken by the ten largest. The chain is built from TRBV7-9 and TRBJ1-1, with TRBD1 identical over 7 bases. This TCR was sampled from an adult in good health. Sequences were derived from peripheral blood, sampled on day 0 of AZD1222 vaccination. CDR3 region: CASSFDRVKAFF. The CDR3 DNA is TGTGCCAGCAGCTTCGACAGGGTTAAAGCTTTCTTT.